This entry describes one T cell receptor (beta chain). Its antigen remains unknown. These data are taken from a study of cytomegalovirus exposure and HLA in healthy donors. Study-wide results and caveats: For presence/absence analyses, sequencing depth was assumed to be roughly uniform across donors. Earlier analysis found most TCR beta V segments productive about 87% or about 30% of the time.

60 Vbeta and 13 Jbeta primers were used in PCR. Generated by immunoSEQ multiplex PCR, the TCRdb table keeps only in-frame clones and is missing some. The sample contains around 120,000 clones, about three quarters of which appear only once. The CDR3 covers 13 residues. The V end was cut by 2 bases, the J end by 0 bases, with 7 bases between. CDR1 is GTSNPN and CDR2 is SVGIG in the germline V gene (reference sequence). This sequence joins TRBV30 and TRBJ2-5; no clear D gene. This TCR came from a woman in her thirties in good health and CMV-seropositive. Sequenced input: PBMCs. CDR3 sequence reads: CAWSSSNQETQYF. In DNA, the CDR3 is TGTGCCTGGAGTAGCTCCAACCAAGAGACCCAGTACTTC. The variable domain in full, with the rest retrieved from reference TRBV30 and TRBJ2-5, is SQTIHQWPATLVQPVGSPLSLECTVEGTSNPNLYWYRQAAGRGLQLLFYSVGIGQISSEVPQNLSASRPQDRQFILSSKKLLLSDSGFYLCAWSSSNQETQYFGPGTRLLVL.